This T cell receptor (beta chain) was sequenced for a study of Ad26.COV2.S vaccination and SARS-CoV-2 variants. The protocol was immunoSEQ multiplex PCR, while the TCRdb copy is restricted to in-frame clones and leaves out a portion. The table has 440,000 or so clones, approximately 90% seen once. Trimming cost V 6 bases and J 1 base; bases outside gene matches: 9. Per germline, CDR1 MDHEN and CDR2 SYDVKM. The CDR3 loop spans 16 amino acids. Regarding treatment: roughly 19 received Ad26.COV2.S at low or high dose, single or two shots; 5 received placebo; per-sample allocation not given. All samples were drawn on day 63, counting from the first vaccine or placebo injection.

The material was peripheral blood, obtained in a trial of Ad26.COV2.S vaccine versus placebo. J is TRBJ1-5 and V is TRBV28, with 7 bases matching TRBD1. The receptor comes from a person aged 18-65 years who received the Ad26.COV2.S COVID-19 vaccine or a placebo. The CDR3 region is CASSRDSILSNQPQHF. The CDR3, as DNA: TGTGCCAGCAGCCGGGACAGCATACTGAGCAATCAGCCCCAGCATTTT.